This T cell receptor (beta chain) comes out of a study of blood T cells in healthy people across ages. It was with a sample-barcoded 5' primer and a J-beta primer mix that a second PCR of about 7 to 12 cycles was run. Each of the samples gave a minimum of 2.5 million paired-end reads that contained CDR3. TCRdb re-called the 5' RACE reads with MiXCR, one entry per CDR3 protein. The sample lists 850,000 to 1,300,000 distinct CDR3 sequences, under 45% occurring once. This clonotype was recorded a few times. What it binds is unknown. Study-wide findings and caveats: More naive CD4+ cells and higher diversity were found in long-lived than in aged donors. Observed TCR beta diversity showed a strong correlation with the percentage of naive T cells as measured by flow cytometry.

Collection of around 10 milliliters of peripheral blood was performed for each donor. CDR1 and CDR2 (germline): SGHKS, YYEKEE (reference sequence). Losses at the gene ends were 2 bases for V and 11 bases for J; bases not matched to a gene: 1. The CDR3 extends over 11 amino acids. Sequencing was carried out using blood. The chain has TRBV5-5 and TRBJ2-4, with TRBD2 matching 7 bases. The receptor comes from an older woman in good health. The CDR3 sequence: CASSFGGVQYF. As DNA, the CDR3 is TGTGCCAGCAGCTTTGGGGGGGTTCAGTACTTC. The full variable domain, in which reference TRBV5-5 and TRBJ2-4 provide the parts outside the CDR3, is DAGVTQSPTHLIKTRGQQVTLRCSPISGHKSVSWYQQVLGQGPQFIFQYYEKEERGRGNFPDRFSARQFPNYSSELNVNALLLGDSALYLCASSFGGVQYFGAGTRLSVL.